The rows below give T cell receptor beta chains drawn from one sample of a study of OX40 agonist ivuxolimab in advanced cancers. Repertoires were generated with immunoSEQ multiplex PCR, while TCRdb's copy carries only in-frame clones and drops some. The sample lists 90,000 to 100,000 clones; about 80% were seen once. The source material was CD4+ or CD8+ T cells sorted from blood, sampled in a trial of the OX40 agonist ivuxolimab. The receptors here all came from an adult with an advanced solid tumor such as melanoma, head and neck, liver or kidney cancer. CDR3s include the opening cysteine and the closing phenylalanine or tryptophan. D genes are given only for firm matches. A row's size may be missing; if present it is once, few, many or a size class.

TGTGCCAGCAGCGTAGTAAAGGCTGGGGCCAACGTCCTGACTTTC | CASSVVKAGANVLTF | 15 | TRBJ2-6 | NA | NA | TRBV9
TGTGCCAGCAGCTCCGATAGACTAGCCAATTTCATTCACGAGCAGTACTTC | CASSSDRLANFIHEQYF | 17 | TRBJ2-7 | NA | TRBD2 | TRBV5-6
TGTGCCAGCAGCAAAAGACAGGGGGCGGTGACTGAAGCTTTCTTT | CASSKRQGAVTEAFF | 15 | TRBJ1-1 | NA | NA | TRBV21-1
TGTGCCAGCAGCTTGAGGAGGGCCTCCTACGAGCAGTACTTC | CASSLRRASYEQYF | 14 | TRBJ2-7 | NA | NA | TRBV7-9
TGTGCCAGCAGCTTAGGGCACTCGACAGGGGTAGGGGAGACCCAGTACTTC | CASSLGHSTGVGETQYF | 17 | TRBJ2-5 | NA | TRBD1 | TRBV7-2
TGTGCCAGCAGCGAACCGGGACAGGGTATCTACGAGCAGTACTTC | CASSEPGQGIYEQYF | 15 | TRBJ2-7 | once | TRBD1 | TRBV5-6
TGTGCCAGCAGCCGAAAGGGACATAACGAGGAAAAACTGTTTTTT | CASSRKGHNEEKLFF | 15 | TRBJ1-4 | once | NA | TRBV11-2
TGTGCCAGCAGACGATCCGGGACGGCTCACACCGGGGAGCTGTTTTTT | CASRRSGTAHTGELFF | 16 | TRBJ2-2 | once | NA | TRBV27
TGCGCCAGCAGCTCGGAGGGACGGACCTACGAGCAGTACTTC | CASSSEGRTYEQYF | 14 | TRBJ2-7 | NA | NA | TRBV5-1
TGTGCCAGCAGTTTCCCAGTGATTGCCACAGATACGCAGTATTTT | CASSFPVIATDTQYF | 15 | TRBJ2-3 | NA | NA | TRBV28